The 30 T cell receptor beta chains reported below all come from one sample, sequenced in a study of PD-1 blockade in classical Hodgkin lymphoma. Time point noted: cycle 4 day 1 (C4D1), after less than 7 weeks of nivolumab. Following autologous stem cell transplantation, relapse occurred in every patient, and exposure to brentuximab vedotin varied. Investigators obtained CD8+ T cells from thawed PBMCs by magnetic negative selection. Repertoires were generated with immunoSEQ multiplex PCR, while TCRdb's copy carries only in-frame clones and drops some. The sample holds 12,000 or so clones, approximately 85% seen once. Sequenced here: CD8+ T cells from blood, sampled before the fourth cycle of nivolumab. The receptors originated from a human donor with classical Hodgkin lymphoma. The donor label of this sample is uncertain.

Details on this clone: The germline gene is not matched at one end of the junction; a read error may be the cause. V gene TRBV9 combines with J gene TRBJ2-3; D ambiguous. The germline CDR1 and CDR2 sequences are SGDLS and YYNGEE. The CDR3 runs to 13 residues. The CDR3 coding sequence is TGTGCCAGCAGCGTAGAGGCGGAGACTGACAAGGAATTT. Translation gives CASSVEAETDKEF.

In regard to this clone: This CDR3 is also generated by other DNA sequences in the sample. This chain connects TRBV19 to TRBJ1-1, with unresolved D. Germline V lookup: CDR1 LNHDA, CDR2 SQIVND (reference sequence). The CDR3 loop spans 12 amino acids. The V gene lost 3 bases and the J gene lost 4 bases, with 6 bases spanning the gap. The CDR3 nucleotides are TGTGCCAGTAGTATTGGCAGCACTGAAGCTTTCTTT. It codes for CASSIGSTEAFF.

V is TRBV19 and J is TRBJ2-7; no definite D call. CDR1 is LNHDA and CDR2 is SQIVND in the germline V gene (reference sequence). V dropped 3 bases and J dropped 4 bases, with 10 bases sitting between them. CDR3 length: 13 residues. The CDR3 region has the DNA TGTGCCAGTAGTATTTTAGACGGTTACGAGCAGTACTTC. Encoded protein: CASSILDGYEQYF.

The V gene is TRBV7-8, the J gene TRBJ1-5, with unresolved D. The germline V gene has CDR1 SGHVS and CDR2 FQNEAQ. Trimming took 5 bases from V and 6 from J, leaving 14 bases between them. This CDR3 is 14 amino acids long. CDR3 nucleotides: TGTGCCAGCAGCCCCCGTACGGGCGGTCAGCCCCAGCATTTT. This sequence encodes CASSPRTGGQPQHF.

The J gene is TRBJ1-1, the V gene TRBV5-8; D is undetermined. CDR3 length: 15 amino acids. Trimming took 4 bases from V and 8 from J, leaving 21 bases between them. Germline V CDR1 and CDR2: SGHTS, YDEGEE. CDR3 in amino acids: CASSAPRSSLGEAFF. The CDR3 region has the DNA TGTGCCAGCAGCGCCCCCCGCAGTAGCCTCGGAGAAGCTTTCTTT.

This clone was counted between two and nine times. The chain employs TRBV29-1 and TRBJ2-7; D is possibly TRBD2 (6 bases). Germline lookup yields CDR1 SQVTM and CDR2 ANQGSEA. The V gene lost 2 bases and the J gene lost 0 bases, with 8 bases spanning the gap. The CDR3 covers 13 residues. CDR3 nucleotide sequence: TGCAGCGTTGAAACCGGGAGCTCCTACGAGCAGTACTTC. This encodes CSVETGSSYEQYF.

The genes are TRBV11-2 and TRBJ2-1; 8 nucleotides match TRBD2. Germline lookup yields CDR1 SGHAT and CDR2 FQNNGV. V lost 1 base, J lost 6 bases, and 2 bases stayed unmatched. The CDR3 sequence is 14 residues long. CDR3 protein: CASSLGGLVNEQFF. The DNA for the CDR3 is TGTGCCAGCAGCTTAGGGGGACTAGTCAATGAGCAGTTCTTC.

This chain joins TRBV13 and TRBJ2-6; no reliable D call. CDR1 and CDR2 from the germline V gene are PRHDT and FYEKMQ (reference sequence). The germline V and J ends were trimmed by 6 bases and 1 base, with 7 bases remaining between them. This CDR3 region has 14 residues. The CDR3 loop is CASSLSSGANVLTF. CDR3 coding DNA: TGTGCCAGCAGTTTATCTTCTGGGGCCAACGTCCTGACTTTC.

This chain uses TRBV7-2 with TRBJ1-5; D is unclear. The length of the CDR3 is 15 residues. Germline V gene sequence: CDR1 SGHTA, CDR2 FQGNSA. The V end was cut by 1 base, the J end by 5 bases, with 12 bases between. CDR3 nucleotide sequence: TGTGCCAGCAGCTTAGATGGGTATCGGTATCAGCCCCAGCATTTT. This encodes CASSLDGYRYQPQHF.

J is TRBJ2-7 and V is TRBV28; 10 bases are shared with TRBD1. Per germline, CDR1 MDHEN and CDR2 SYDVKM. The length of the CDR3 is 15 residues. The junction had 9 bases not matched to a gene; V was cut back by 7 bases and J by 3 bases. CDR3 sequence: CASNPTRDRGYEQYF. The CDR3 DNA reads as TGTGCCAGCAATCCCACCCGGGACAGGGGCTACGAGCAGTACTTC.

The rearrangement uses TRBV2 and TRBJ2-2; D is possibly TRBD1 (5 bases). The V end lost 4 bases, the J end lost 1 base, and 10 bases lay between the germline ends. Per the germline V gene, CDR1 is SNHLY and CDR2 is FYNNEI. This CDR3 is 15 amino acids long. This CDR3 reads CASSGWGGNTGELFF. The CDR3 DNA sequence: TGTGCCAGCAGTGGATGGGGCGGGAACACCGGGGAGCTGTTTTTT.

The chain joins TRBV11-2 to TRBJ1-2; D not certain. CDR1 is SGHAT and CDR2 is FQNNGV in the germline V gene. V lost 1 base and J lost 0, with 9 bases in between. This CDR3 is built from 15 residues. This CDR3 reads CASSLGHKPNYGYTF. CDR3 sequence (DNA): TGTGCCAGCAGCTTAGGCCATAAACCTAACTATGGCTACACCTTC.

The chain recombines TRBV6-6 with TRBJ2-1, with a weak D call TRBD1 (5 bases). Germline V CDR1 and CDR2: MNHNY, SVGAGI (reference sequence). V was shortened by 0 bases and J by 4 bases, with 7 bases between the two germline ends. This CDR3 is 14 amino acids long. The CDR3 DNA is TGTGCCAGCAGTTACTCGTCAGGGTACAATGAGCAGTTCTTC. Protein: CASSYSSGYNEQFF.

In this sample, this clone turned up once. V is TRBV11-2 and J is TRBJ2-1, with unresolved D. This CDR3 contains 16 residues. The germline CDR1 and CDR2 sequences are SGHAT and FQNNGV. The V gene lost 0 bases and the J gene lost 0 bases, with 9 bases spanning the gap. CDR3 nucleotide sequence: TGTGCCAGCAGCTTAGATCACGCTAGCTCCTACAATGAGCAGTTCTTC. Encoded protein: CASSLDHASSYNEQFF.

V and J are TRBV29-1 and TRBJ2-5; no definite D call. The V end lost 3 bases, the J end lost 5 bases, and 4 bases lay between the germline ends. This CDR3 has 10 residues. Germline CDR1 SQVTM, CDR2 ANQGSEA. The CDR3 protein is CSVELETQYF. CDR3 bases: TGCAGCGTTGAGTTGGAGACCCAGTACTTC.

The J gene is TRBJ2-1, the V gene TRBV6-4, with TRBD2 as a possible D gene (5 bases). Germline-derived CDR1 and CDR2 are MRHNA and SNTAGT. The CDR3 loop spans 15 amino acids. V lost 3 bases and J lost 5, with 14 bases in between. The CDR3 sequence: CASSEALERNNEQFF. Written as DNA, the CDR3 is TGTGCCAGCAGTGAAGCACTAGAGCGAAACAATGAGCAGTTCTTC.

This clone was counted between two and nine times. The chain combines TRBV29-1 with TRBJ2-7; 12 positions match TRBD2. The CDR3 loop spans 16 amino acids. CDR1 and CDR2 from the germline V gene are SQVTM and ANQGSEA. V trimming: 6 bases; J trimming: 0 bases; junction bases outside the gene matches: 9. The CDR3 DNA reads as TGCAGCGTCGATACTGGACTAGCGGGACTCTCCTACGAGCAGTACTTC. This translates into CSVDTGLAGLSYEQYF.

The J gene is TRBJ2-5, the V gene TRBV5-4; no clear D gene. The CDR3 is 15 amino acids. Trimming cost V 2 bases and J 5 bases, with 16 bases left between them. CDR1 is SGHNT and CDR2 is YYREEE in the germline V gene (reference sequence). The CDR3 DNA sequence: TGTGCCAGCAGCTTTCCGGACGGTGGCTATGAGACCCAGTACTTC. Its protein is CASSFPDGGYETQYF.

This sequence joins TRBV6-1 and TRBJ2-7; D may be TRBD2 (7 bases). The ends were cut back, 4 bases at V and 1 base at J, with 14 bases in the middle. This CDR3 contains 15 residues. Germline CDR1 is MNHNS and CDR2 is SASEGT. The CDR3 here is CASSGLGGGSYEQYF. Written as DNA, the CDR3 is TGTGCCAGCAGTGGACTAGGGGGAGGGTCCTACGAGCAGTACTTC.

The CDR3: CASSFRGTGELFF. CDR3 DNA sequence: TGTGCCAGCAGCTTCCGGGGAACCGGGGAGCTGTTTTTT. This sequence joins TRBV11-3 and TRBJ2-2; a weak D match, TRBD2 (5 bases). V was pared by 3 bases and J by 5 bases, with 7 bases between. This CDR3 is 13 amino acids long. Germline V gives CDR1 SGHNT, CDR2 YENEEA.

This clone turned up a few times. The V gene is TRBV14, the J gene TRBJ2-1; no definite D call. Trimming cost V 1 base and J 10 bases, with 17 bases left between them. From germline, CDR1 is SGHDN and CDR2 FVKESK. CDR3 size: 15 residues. The CDR3 sequence: CASSQGPDLVQEQFF. The CDR3 bases are TGTGCCAGCAGCCAAGGTCCGGACCTTGTTCAGGAGCAGTTCTTC.

The chain couples TRBV6-5 to TRBJ2-1; 9 bases are a match to TRBD2. V shed 5 bases and J 4 bases; nucleotides not matched to a gene: 3. This CDR3 is 14 amino acids long. Germline CDR1 and CDR2: MNHEY and SVGAGI. The CDR3 DNA follows: TGTGCCAGCAGTCCGGGACTAGCTTACAATGAGCAGTTCTTC. Its translation is CASSPGLAYNEQFF.

The V gene is TRBV9, the J gene TRBJ2-1, with 10 bases matching TRBD2. Germline trimming cut 4 bases from V and 4 bases from J; bases unmatched to any gene: 5. Germline CDR1 SGDLS, CDR2 YYNGEE. The CDR3 is 15 amino acids. CDR3 loop: CASSPGTSAYNEQFF. In DNA form, the CDR3 reads TGTGCCAGCAGCCCCGGGACTAGCGCGTACAATGAGCAGTTCTTC. Together with reference TRBV9 and TRBJ2-1, the CDR3 gives the full variable domain: DSGVTQTPKHLITATGQRVTLRCSPRSGDLSVYWYQQSLDQGLQFLIQYYNGEERAKGNILERFSAQQFPDLHSELNLSSLELGDSALYFCASSPGTSAYNEQFFGPGTRLTVL.

The count of this clone is one. The CDR3 coding sequence is TGTGCCAGCAGCCTCACAGTGGTAGCCGCAGGCTACACCTTC. It translates to CASSLTVVAAGYTF. The chain recombines TRBV28 with TRBJ1-2; D not resolved. The germline V and J ends were trimmed by 6 bases and 8 bases, with 19 bases remaining between them. The germline V gene encodes CDR1 MDHEN and CDR2 SYDVKM. This CDR3 region has 14 residues.

This clone was picked up a small number of times. The V and J genes are TRBV28 and TRBJ2-2; the D gene is possibly TRBD1 (6 bases). This CDR3 region has 14 residues. Germline CDR1 reads MDHEN; CDR2 reads SYDVKM. Trimming shortened V by 10 bases and J by 5 bases, and 17 bases separated the two germline ends. As DNA, the CDR3 is TGTGCCACCTCCAAGTGGGGGCGAACCGGGGAGCTGTTTTTT. Residues: CATSKWGRTGELFF.

V and J are TRBV18 and TRBJ2-3; D might be TRBD1 (7 bases). Germline V gene data show CDR1 as KGHSH and CDR2 as LQKENI. CDR3 size: 15 residues. The V and J ends lost 3 bases and 6 bases respectively, with 16 bases between them. CDR3 region: CASSPAGTAGDTQYF. The CDR3 DNA reads as TGTGCCAGCTCACCCGCCGGGACAGCGGGCGATACGCAGTATTTT. Based on the CDR3 plus reference TRBV18 and TRBJ2-3, the full variable domain is NAGVMQNPRHLVRRRGQEARLRCSPMKGHSHVYWYRQLPEEGLKFMVYLQKENIIDESGMPKERFSAEFPKEGPSILRIQQVVRGDSAAYFCASSPAGTAGDTQYFGPGTRLTVL.

The rearrangement uses TRBV6-5 and TRBJ1-5; 9 nucleotides line up with TRBD1. This CDR3 spans 13 amino acids. Trimming removed 7 bases from V and 5 bases from J; junction bases left unmatched: 3. Looked up from germline, CDR1 is MNHEY and CDR2 is SVGAGI. Here the CDR3 reads CASMGQGDQPQHF. CDR3 DNA: TGTGCCAGCATGGGACAGGGCGATCAGCCCCAGCATTTT.

The V and J genes are TRBV7-9 and TRBJ2-1; tentatively, D is TRBD1 or TRBD2 (5 bases each). The germline V gene has CDR1 SEHNR and CDR2 FQNEAQ (reference sequence). CDR3 length: 19 amino acids. V lost 4 bases and J 4 bases, leaving 26 bases between the germline ends. Here the CDR3 DNA reads TGTGCCAGCAGCTCTACCCCGGGGTCGCCCAAGGGGATATACAATGAGCAGTTCTTC. The encoded protein is CASSSTPGSPKGIYNEQFF.

The chain has TRBV4-1 and TRBJ2-3; D might be TRBD1 (5 bases). CDR3 length equals 16 residues. V was pared by 4 bases and J by 2 bases, with 16 bases between. Germline V gives CDR1 MGHRA, CDR2 YSYEKL. The CDR3 DNA follows: TGCGCCAGCAGCCCTCCCCAGGGTAGGGACACAGATACGCAGTATTTT. The encoded protein is CASSPPQGRDTDTQYF.

This clone was found a few times. The chain uses TRBV6-1 and TRBJ1-5; 9 nucleotides line up with TRBD1. The V gene end was trimmed by 1 base and the J gene end by 6 bases; junction bases not matched to a gene: 4. CDR1 MNHNS and CDR2 SASEGT come from the germline V gene. CDR3 length equals 15 residues. Here the CDR3 reads CASSEGGQGSQPQHF. DNA for the CDR3: TGTGCCAGCAGTGAAGGGGGACAGGGAAGTCAGCCCCAGCATTTT.